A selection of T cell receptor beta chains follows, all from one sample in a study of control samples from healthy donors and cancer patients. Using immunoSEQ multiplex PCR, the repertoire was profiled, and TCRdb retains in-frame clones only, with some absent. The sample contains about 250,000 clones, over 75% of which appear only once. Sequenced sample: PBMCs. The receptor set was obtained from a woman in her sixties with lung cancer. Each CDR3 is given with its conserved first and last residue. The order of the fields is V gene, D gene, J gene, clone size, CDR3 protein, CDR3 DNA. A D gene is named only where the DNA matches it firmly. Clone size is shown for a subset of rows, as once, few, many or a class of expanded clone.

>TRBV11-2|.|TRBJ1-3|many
CASSPQTPTASGNTIYF
TGTGCCAGCAGCCCACAAACCCCGACAGCCTCTGGAAACACCATATATTTT
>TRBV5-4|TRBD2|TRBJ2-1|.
CASSLAGTSGNQQFF
TGTGCCAGCAGCTTGGCGGGGACTAGCGGCAACCAGCAGTTCTTC
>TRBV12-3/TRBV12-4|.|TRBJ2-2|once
CASSSNGAGELFF
TGTGCCAGCAGTTCTAACGGGGCCGGGGAGCTGTTTTTT
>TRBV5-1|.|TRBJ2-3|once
CASSLTRGGSYTQYF
TGCGCCAGCAGCTTAACGAGGGGGGGCTCGTATACGCAGTATTTT
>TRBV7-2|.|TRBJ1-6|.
CASSSRPVSSYNSPLHF
TGTGCCAGCAGCTCACGACCCGTGAGCTCCTATAATTCACCCCTCCACTTT
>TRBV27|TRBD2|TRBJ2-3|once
CASSSLAGGYGDTQYF
TGTGCCAGCAGTTCATTAGCGGGAGGGTATGGAGATACGCAGTATTTT
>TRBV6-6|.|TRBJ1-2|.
CASSYEGPFDYTF
TGTGCCAGCAGTTACGAAGGGCCGTTCGACTACACCTTC
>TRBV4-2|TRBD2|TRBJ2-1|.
CASSQGAGGGNEQFF
TGTGCCAGCAGCCAAGGGGCGGGAGGGGGCAATGAGCAGTTCTTC
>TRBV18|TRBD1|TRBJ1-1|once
CASSPLGTGETEAFF
TGTGCCAGCTCACCACTCGGGACAGGAGAAACTGAAGCTTTCTTT
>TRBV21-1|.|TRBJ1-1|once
CASSPLRRSQEHKNTEAFF
TGTGCCAGCAGCCCCCTCCGGCGGTCGCAGGAACATAAGAACACTGAAGCTTTCTTT
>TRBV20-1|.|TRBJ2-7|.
CSARDEVEQYF
TGCAGTGCTAGAGATGAGGTCGAGCAGTACTTC
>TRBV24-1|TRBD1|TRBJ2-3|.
CATSDLTQGADTQYF
TGTGCCACCAGTGATTTGACGCAGGGGGCAGATACGCAGTATTTT
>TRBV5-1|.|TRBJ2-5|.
CASSLGGGETQYF
TGCGCCAGCAGCTTGGGAGGGGGAGAGACCCAGTACTTC
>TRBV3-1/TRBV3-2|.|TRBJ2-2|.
CASSQVSGPGELFF
TGTGCCAGCAGCCAAGTTTCCGGGCCCGGGGAGCTGTTTTTT
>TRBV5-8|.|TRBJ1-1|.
CASSLAPNPEAFF
TGTGCCAGCAGCTTGGCCCCAAACCCTGAAGCTTTCTTT
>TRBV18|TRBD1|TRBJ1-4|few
CASSLIGTGDEKLFF
TGTGCCAGCTCACTCATCGGGACAGGGGACGAAAAACTGTTTTTT
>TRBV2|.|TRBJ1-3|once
CASSEIQASGNTIYF
TGTGCCAGCAGTGAAATACAGGCCTCTGGAAACACCATATATTTT
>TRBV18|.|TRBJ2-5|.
CASSPPGVRETQYF
TGTGCCAGCTCACCACCTGGGGTCAGGGAGACCCAGTACTTC
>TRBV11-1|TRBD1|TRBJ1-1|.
CASSLAGTGDEAFF
TGTGCCAGCAGCTTAGCAGGGACAGGGGACGAGGCTTTCTTT
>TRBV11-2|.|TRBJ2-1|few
CASSSTGQTYNEQFF
TGTGCCAGCAGTTCTACAGGGCAGACCTACAATGAGCAGTTCTTC
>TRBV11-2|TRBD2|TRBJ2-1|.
CASSPWTSGISYNEQFF
TGTGCCAGCAGCCCCTGGACTAGCGGAATCTCCTACAATGAGCAGTTCTTC
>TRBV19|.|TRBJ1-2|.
CASSMASSYGYTF
TGTGCCAGTAGTATGGCCTCATCATATGGCTACACCTTC
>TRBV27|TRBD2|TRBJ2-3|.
CASSSPLLLAGEGDTQYF
TGTGCCAGCAGTTCCCCGCTCCTACTAGCGGGAGAAGGAGATACGCAGTATTTT
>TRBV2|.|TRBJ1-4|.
CASSEAQGRQYEKLFF
TGTGCCAGCAGTGAAGCGCAGGGCCGGCAATATGAAAAACTGTTTTTT
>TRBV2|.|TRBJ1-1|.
CASSEWAGIGTEAFF
TGTGCCAGCAGTGAATGGGCTGGGATCGGCACTGAAGCTTTCTTT
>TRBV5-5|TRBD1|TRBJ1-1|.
CASSYGQGAGRDTEAFF
TGTGCCAGCAGCTACGGACAGGGGGCCGGGCGGGACACTGAAGCTTTCTTT
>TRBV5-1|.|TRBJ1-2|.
CASSLSPGLHLYGYTF
TGCGCCAGCAGCTTAAGCCCGGGGCTTCACCTCTATGGCTACACCTTC
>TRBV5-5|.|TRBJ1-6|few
CASSPAETLNSPLHF
TGTGCCAGCAGCCCTGCAGAAACACTTAATTCACCCCTCCACTTT
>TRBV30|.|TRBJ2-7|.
CAWSVGLIYEQYF
TGTGCCTGGAGTGTCGGACTAATCTACGAGCAGTACTTC
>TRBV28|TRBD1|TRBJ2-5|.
CASSLQGAKETQYF
TGTGCCAGCAGTTTACAGGGGGCGAAAGAGACCCAGTACTTC
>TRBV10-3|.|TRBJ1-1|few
CAIGQLNTEAFF
TGTGCCATCGGTCAGTTGAACACTGAAGCTTTCTTT
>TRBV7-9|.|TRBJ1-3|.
CASSLAAGAGGNTIYF
TGTGCCAGCAGCTTAGCGGCGGGGGCCGGTGGAAACACCATATATTTT
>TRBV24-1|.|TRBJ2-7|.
CATSDPGAEQYF
TGTGCCACCAGTGACCCTGGGGCTGAGCAGTACTTC
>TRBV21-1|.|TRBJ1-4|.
CASNEYTRIPHGLANEKLFF
TGTGCCAGCAACGAATATACCAGGATCCCCCACGGGCTTGCTAATGAAAAACTGTTTTTT
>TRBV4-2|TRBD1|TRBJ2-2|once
CASSQDRGRYTGELFF
TGTGCCAGCAGCCAGGACAGGGGGCGATACACCGGGGAGCTGTTTTTT
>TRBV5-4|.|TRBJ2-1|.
CASSLSSSYNEQFF
TGTGCCAGCAGCTTGTCTAGCTCCTACAATGAGCAGTTCTTC
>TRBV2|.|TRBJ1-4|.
CASSRDRTTNEKLFF
TGTGCCAGCAGCAGGGACCGAACAACTAATGAAAAACTGTTTTTT
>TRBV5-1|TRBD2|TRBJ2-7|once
CASSFTSGGSYEQYF
TGCGCCAGCAGCTTCACTAGCGGAGGTTCCTACGAGCAGTACTTC
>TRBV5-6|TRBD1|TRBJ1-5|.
CASSGTGTNQPQHF
TGTGCCAGCAGCGGGACAGGGACCAATCAGCCCCAGCATTTT
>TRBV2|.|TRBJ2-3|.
CASSTSVTDTQYF
TGTGCCAGCAGCACTTCAGTCACAGATACGCAGTATTTT
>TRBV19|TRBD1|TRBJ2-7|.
CASSPSGQDEQYF
TGTGCCAGTAGCCCTTCGGGACAGGACGAGCAGTACTTC
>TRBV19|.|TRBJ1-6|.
CASSIGAVPNSPLHF
TGTGCCAGTAGTATCGGAGCGGTTCCTAATTCACCCCTCCACTTT
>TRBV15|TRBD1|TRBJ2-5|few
CATSLRTGGSETQYF
TGTGCCACCAGCTTAAGGACAGGGGGGAGTGAGACCCAGTACTTC
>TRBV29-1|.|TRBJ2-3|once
CSVAITGNTQYF
TGCAGCGTCGCGATCACAGGGAATACGCAGTATTTT
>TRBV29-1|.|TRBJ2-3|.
CSVEQGGVTDTQYF
TGCAGCGTTGAACAGGGGGGGGTCACAGATACGCAGTATTTT